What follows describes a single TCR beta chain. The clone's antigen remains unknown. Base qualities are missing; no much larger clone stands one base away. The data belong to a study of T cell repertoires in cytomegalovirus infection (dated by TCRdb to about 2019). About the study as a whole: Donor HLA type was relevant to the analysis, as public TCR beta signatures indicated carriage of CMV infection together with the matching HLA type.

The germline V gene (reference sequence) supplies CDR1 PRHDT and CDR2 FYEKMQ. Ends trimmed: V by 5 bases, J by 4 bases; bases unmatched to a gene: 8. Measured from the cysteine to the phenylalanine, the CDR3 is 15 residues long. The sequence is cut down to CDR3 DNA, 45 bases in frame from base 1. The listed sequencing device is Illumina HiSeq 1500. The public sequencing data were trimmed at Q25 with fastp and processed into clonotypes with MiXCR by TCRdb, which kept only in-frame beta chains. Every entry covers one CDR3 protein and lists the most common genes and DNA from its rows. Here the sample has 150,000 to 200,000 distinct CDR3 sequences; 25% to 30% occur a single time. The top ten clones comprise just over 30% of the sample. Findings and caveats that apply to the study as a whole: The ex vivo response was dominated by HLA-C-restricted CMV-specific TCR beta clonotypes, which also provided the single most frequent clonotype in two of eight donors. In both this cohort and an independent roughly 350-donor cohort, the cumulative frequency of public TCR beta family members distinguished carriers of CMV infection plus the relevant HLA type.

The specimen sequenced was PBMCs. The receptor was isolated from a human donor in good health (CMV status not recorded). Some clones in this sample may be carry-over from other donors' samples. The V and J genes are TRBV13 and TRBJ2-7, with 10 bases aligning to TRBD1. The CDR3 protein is CASSTPGQGKYEQYF. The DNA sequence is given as TGTGCCAGCAGCACCCCGGGACAGGGGAAATACGAGCAGTACTTC.